Shown below are 12 T cell receptor beta chains from a single sample sequenced in a study of radiotherapy plus CTLA-4 blockade in lung cancer (dated by TCRdb to 2017 to 2018). Library creation used the immunoSEQ multiplex PCR assay. TCRdb holds this immuneACCESS table with in-frame rearrangements only. Some clones are missing; in checked studies, unresolved V genes explain under half, and the rest has no known cause. Present in this sample are 35,000 to 45,000 clones, roughly 67% of which were seen just once. Clones ranked in the top ten supply around a quarter of the sample. The material was peripheral blood, obtained from a patient treated with radiotherapy plus ipilimumab. These receptors originate from a human donor with non-small cell lung cancer who had a partial response to radiotherapy plus ipilimumab.

The V call is TRBV11-3, the J call TRBJ2-2, with TRBD1 identical over 11 bases. V lost 5 bases, J lost 5 bases, and 16 bases stayed unmatched. The V gene's germline CDR1 is SGHNT and CDR2 YENEEA. The CDR3 spans 19 residues. CDR3 in amino acids: CASSPGQGARSGRTGELFF. CDR3 nucleotides: TGTGCCAGCAGCCCAGGACAGGGGGCCCGTAGCGGGAGAACCGGGGAGCTGTTTTTT.

The rearrangement uses TRBV7-2 and TRBJ1-1; D unresolved. Trimming took off 5 bases at V and 7 bases at J, with 14 bases between the two ends. Germline values: CDR1 SGHTA, CDR2 FQGNSA. The CDR3 consists of 13 residues. CDR3 sequence: CASSQVVELEAFF. CDR3 nucleotide sequence: TGTGCCAGCAGCCAAGTCGTCGAACTTGAAGCTTTCTTT.

The CDR3 DNA reads TGTGCCTGGAGTCCTGCCGGACAGGGAATTGGAGCTTTCTTT. Translation: CAWSPAGQGIGAFF. This chain uses TRBV30 with TRBJ1-1, with 8 bases lining up with TRBD1. Germline V gene lookup returns CDR1 GTSNPN and CDR2 SVGIG (reference sequence). The CDR3 covers 14 residues. Germline trimming cut 2 bases from V and 10 bases from J; bases unmatched to any gene: 12.

J is TRBJ1-2 and V is TRBV20-1, with D hard to call. This CDR3 has 11 residues. The V end lost 3 bases, the J end lost 4 bases, and 6 bases lay between the germline ends. The germline CDR1 and CDR2 sequences are DFQATT and SNEGSKA (reference sequence). The CDR3 is CSASGGYGYTF. The CDR3 DNA is TGCAGTGCTAGTGGCGGCTATGGCTACACCTTC.

The J gene is TRBJ2-1, the V gene TRBV14; D is undetermined. This CDR3 has 17 residues. V was pared by 4 bases and J by 5 bases, with 21 bases between. CDR1 is SGHDN and CDR2 is FVKESK in the germline V gene. The chain's CDR3 is CASSPVRNSNVNNEQFF. For the CDR3, the DNA is TGTGCCAGCAGCCCGGTCAGGAACAGCAACGTTAACAATGAGCAGTTCTTC.

The V and J genes are TRBV15 and TRBJ1-4, with D tentatively TRBD1 (5 bases). This CDR3 has 15 residues. V lost 3 bases to trimming and J lost 5 bases, with 13 bases between them. CDR1 is LNHNV, CDR2 YYDKDF, per germline (reference sequence). The CDR3 DNA reads TGTGCCACCAGCAGGCCCAGGGTAAAGAATGAAAAACTGTTTTTT. It specifies CATSRPRVKNEKLFF.

The table lists this clone with a few counts. The V and J genes are TRBV19 and TRBJ2-7; 9 bases map to TRBD1. The germline gives CDR1 LNHDA, CDR2 SQIVND (reference sequence). The CDR3 runs to 15 residues. V lost 5 bases and J lost 2; bases outside the gene matches: 7. In DNA, the CDR3 is TGTGCCAGTAGTCCCTCGACAGGGGGTACCTACGAGCAGTACTTC. Its protein is CASSPSTGGTYEQYF.

V and J are TRBV11-2 and TRBJ1-1; D possibly corresponds to TRBD1 (6 bases). In germline, CDR1 is SGHAT, CDR2 FQNNGV. Deletions cut 5 bases from V and 1 base from J, with 17 bases between. This CDR3 comprises 16 residues. The CDR3 sequence is CASSLRFGTPNTEAFF. In DNA, the CDR3 is TGTGCCAGCAGCCTTAGGTTTGGGACACCGAACACTGAAGCTTTCTTT.

The sample holds a few counts of this clone. The chain recombines TRBV7-7 with TRBJ1-1; no definite D call. The germline V gene encodes CDR1 SSHAT and CDR2 FNYEAQ (reference sequence). The CDR3 length is 15 residues. Written as DNA, the CDR3 is TGTGCTAGAGGGAGGGCTATGCACATGAACACTGAAGCTTTCTTT. Translation gives CARGRAMHMNTEAFF.

This rearrangement joins TRBV6-1 to TRBJ2-7; TRBD2 aligns across 7 bases. Germline V gene data show CDR1 as MNHNS and CDR2 as SASEGT. Losses at the gene ends were 1 base for V and 1 base for J; bases not matched to a gene: 13. There are 18 residues in the CDR3. CDR3 residues: CASSEGEGRRGPSYEQYF. The CDR3 region has the DNA TGTGCCAGCAGTGAAGGGGAGGGAAGAAGGGGCCCGTCCTACGAGCAGTACTTC.

This clone was counted at least ten times. CDR3 DNA: TGTGCCAGCAGTTATGGTACAGGTAGTCAGCCCCAGCATTTT. It encodes CASSYGTGSQPQHF. This sequence joins TRBV6-5 and TRBJ1-5; D may be TRBD1 (5 bases). Germline V CDR1 and CDR2: MNHEY, SVGAGI. Trimming stripped 3 bases from V and 6 bases from J, with 12 bases between. CDR3 length: 14 residues.

The CDR3 DNA sequence: TGCGCCAGCAGCCAAGATGTAACAGGTGACAATCAGCCCCAGCATTTT. Its protein is CASSQDVTGDNQPQHF. J is TRBJ1-5 and V is TRBV4-3; weak D call: TRBD1 (5 bases). Between the trimmed V and J ends, which lost 0 bases and 3 bases, there was a span of 12 bases. The CDR3 extends over 16 amino acids. Germline assignment: CDR1 LGHNA and CDR2 YSLEER.